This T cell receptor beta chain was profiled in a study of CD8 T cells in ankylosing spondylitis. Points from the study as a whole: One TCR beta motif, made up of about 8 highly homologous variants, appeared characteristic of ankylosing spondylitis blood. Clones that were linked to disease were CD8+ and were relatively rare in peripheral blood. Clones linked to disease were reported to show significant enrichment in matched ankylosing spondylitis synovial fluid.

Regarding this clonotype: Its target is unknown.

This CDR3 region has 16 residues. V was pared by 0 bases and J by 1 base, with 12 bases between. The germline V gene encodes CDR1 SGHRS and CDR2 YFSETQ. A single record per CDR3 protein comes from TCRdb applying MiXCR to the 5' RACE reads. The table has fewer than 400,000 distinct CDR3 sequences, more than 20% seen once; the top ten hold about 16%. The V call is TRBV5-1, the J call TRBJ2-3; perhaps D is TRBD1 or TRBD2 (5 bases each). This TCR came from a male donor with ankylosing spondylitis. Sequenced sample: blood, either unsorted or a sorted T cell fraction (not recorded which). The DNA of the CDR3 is TGCGCCAGCAGCTTGGCACCGGGACGTGGCACAGATACGCAGTATTTT. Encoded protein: CASSLAPGRGTDTQYF.